This is a list of T cell receptor beta chains from one sample in a study of blood T cell repertoires in COVID-19. Repertoires were generated with immunoSEQ multiplex PCR, while TCRdb's copy carries only in-frame clones and drops some. The table includes 250,000 to 350,000 clones, about 87% detected once. The sequencing sample was made of peripheral blood. All receptors derive from a woman aged 45 to 65 with COVID-19, enrolled during active disease. The CDR3 runs from the conserved cysteine through the conserved F or W. The D gene is left open where the match is weak. Expanded clones are given a class, and other clones once, few, many or no size at all.

CDR3 protein,CDR3 DNA,J gene,D gene,V gene,clone size
CASSERGPAKNIQYF,TGTGCCAGCAGTGAAAGGGGGCCGGCCAAAAACATTCAGTACTTC,TRBJ2-4,TRBD1,TRBV6-1,.
CASSYSSSGETQYF,TGTGCCAGCAGTTACTCAAGTAGCGGTGAGACCCAGTACTTC,TRBJ2-5,.,TRBV6-5,.
CASSLPGGYEQYF,TGTGCCAGCAGCTTACCAGGGGGCTACGAGCAGTACTTC,TRBJ2-7,TRBD1,TRBV5-6,.
CASSTGLGYGYTF,TGTGCCAGCAGTACAGGGTTGGGCTATGGCTACACCTTC,TRBJ1-2,.,TRBV7-9,.
CATSLEEGTQYF,TGTGCCACCAGCTTGGAGGAAGGTACGCAGTATTTT,TRBJ2-3,.,TRBV24-1,.
CASSPWTGEDGYTF,TGTGCCAGCAGCCCTTGGACAGGGGAAGATGGCTACACCTTC,TRBJ1-2,TRBD1,TRBV16,.
CASSVGQGPNYGYTF,TGTGCCAGCAGCGTAGGTCAGGGCCCTAACTATGGCTACACCTTC,TRBJ1-2,.,TRBV9,.
CASSPEGLSYEQYF,TGTGCCAGCAGCCCGGAGGGACTAAGCTACGAGCAGTACTTC,TRBJ2-7,TRBD2,TRBV6-6,.
CASSLRARGESPLHF,TGTGCCAGCAGTCTGCGGGCTCGTGGAGAATCACCCCTCCACTTT,TRBJ1-6,.,TRBV2,once
CASRRGTDTQYF,TGTGCCAGCAGACGGGGCACAGATACGCAGTATTTT,TRBJ2-3,.,TRBV5-4,.
CASSLIEQVHYEQYF,TGTGCCAGCAGCTTAATAGAGCAGGTTCACTACGAGCAGTACTTC,TRBJ2-7,.,TRBV5-6,.
CASSLLAGVKEQYF,TGTGCCAGCAGCTTACTAGCGGGAGTCAAGGAGCAGTACTTC,TRBJ2-7,TRBD2,TRBV5-6,.
CASSWGTGGGSLSTDTQYF,TGTGCCAGCAGCTGGGGGACAGGGGGCGGGAGCCTCTCCACAGATACGCAGTATTTT,TRBJ2-3,TRBD1,TRBV7-9,.
CASSVLAGGPRRSGELFF,TGTGCCAGCAGCGTTCTAGCGGGAGGGCCGAGGAGGAGCGGGGAGCTGTTTTTT,TRBJ2-2,TRBD2,TRBV9,few
CASSPLDRETEAFF,TGTGCCAGCTCACCACTCGACAGGGAGACCGAAGCTTTCTTT,TRBJ1-1,TRBD1,TRBV18,.
CASSLQGPTEAFF,TGTGCCAGCAGCTTACAGGGGCCTACTGAAGCTTTCTTT,TRBJ1-1,.,TRBV7-3,.
CASSLTGNQPQHF,TGTGCCAGCAGCCTAACAGGTAATCAGCCCCAGCATTTT,TRBJ1-5,.,TRBV11-2,.
CASCRRQGSYNEQFF,TGTGCCAGCTGCCGACGACAGGGGTCCTACAATGAGCAGTTCTTC,TRBJ2-1,TRBD1,TRBV6-5,few
CASSPRDIDTDTQYF,TGTGCCAGCTCACCCCGGGACATCGACACAGATACGCAGTATTTT,TRBJ2-3,.,TRBV18,.
CASSYLSEQFF,TGTGCCAGCAGTTACCTCTCTGAGCAGTTCTTC,TRBJ2-1,.,TRBV6-5,.
CASSPSTSGDQETQYF,TGTGCCAGCAGCCCATCGACTAGCGGGGACCAAGAGACCCAGTACTTC,TRBJ2-5,TRBD2,TRBV7-9,.
CASSFGGISEAFF,TGTGCCAGCAGCTTTGGAGGGATCTCTGAAGCTTTCTTT,TRBJ1-1,.,TRBV5-4,.
CASSATGYQETQYF,TGTGCCAGCAGCGCGACAGGGTACCAAGAGACCCAGTACTTC,TRBJ2-5,TRBD1,TRBV11-2,.
CASSFPLAGSYNEQFF,TGTGCCAGCAGCTTCCCTCTAGCGGGATCCTACAATGAGCAGTTCTTC,TRBJ2-1,TRBD2,TRBV7-9,.
CASSPRTSQETQYF,TGTGCCAGCTCACCACGGACTAGTCAAGAGACCCAGTACTTC,TRBJ2-5,TRBD2,TRBV18,once
CASLKPGGTQYF,TGTGCCAGCCTAAAGCCAGGGGGTACGCAGTATTTT,TRBJ2-3,TRBD1,TRBV2,.
CASSLSWSGANVLTF,TGTGCCAGCAGCCTTAGCTGGTCTGGGGCCAACGTCCTGACTTTC,TRBJ2-6,.,TRBV7-8,.
CAISEGEGLETQYF,TGTGCCATCAGTGAAGGAGAGGGCCTTGAGACCCAGTACTTC,TRBJ2-5,.,TRBV10-3,.
CASSFSGRTGELFF,TGTGCCAGCAGCTTTTCCGGGAGGACCGGGGAGCTGTTTTTT,TRBJ2-2,TRBD2,TRBV7-3,once
CASSRPRDRVRAFF,TGTGCCAGCAGCCGTCCCCGGGACAGGGTTCGGGCTTTCTTT,TRBJ1-1,TRBD1,TRBV13,.
CSASSESGSRDTQYF,TGCAGTGCTAGTAGTGAGAGCGGGAGTAGGGATACGCAGTATTTT,TRBJ2-3,TRBD2,TRBV20-1,.
CASSETNPAYNEQFF,TGTGCCAGCAGCGAGACTAATCCGGCGTACAATGAGCAGTTCTTC,TRBJ2-1,.,TRBV3-1/TRBV3-2,.
CASSSLPGQQYTF,TGTGCCAGCAGCTCCCTCCCCGGACAGCAATACACCTTC,TRBJ1-2,.,TRBV7-9,once
CATSDPGLASQYF,TGTGCCACCAGTGATCCCGGACTAGCATCGCAGTATTTT,TRBJ2-3,TRBD2,TRBV24-1,.
CASTPQASGQETQYF,TGTGCCAGCACCCCCCAGGCTAGCGGGCAAGAGACCCAGTACTTC,TRBJ2-5,TRBD2,TRBV7-9,.
CASSRTGTSAEQYF,TGTGCCAGCAGCCGTACCGGGACTTCAGCCGAGCAGTACTTC,TRBJ2-7,.,TRBV7-2,.
CASSYSQGALTQYF,TGTGCCAGCAGTTACTCGCAGGGGGCTTTGACCCAGTACTTC,TRBJ2-5,TRBD1,TRBV6-5,.
CATSDPGQGAGGYTF,TGTGCCACCAGTGATCCTGGACAGGGGGCGGGTGGCTACACCTTC,TRBJ1-2,TRBD1,TRBV24-1,.
CASSFDSRTDTQYF,TGTGCCAGCAGCTTCGACAGCCGCACAGATACGCAGTATTTT,TRBJ2-3,.,TRBV11-3,once
CASSFHTGFHQPQHF,TGTGCCAGCAGCTTTCACACAGGGTTTCATCAGCCCCAGCATTTT,TRBJ1-5,.,TRBV11-3,.
CASSYAAANTEAFF,TGTGCCAGCAGTTACGCGGCAGCTAACACTGAAGCTTTCTTT,TRBJ1-1,.,TRBV6-5,.
CASSVAVGLAGGYNEQFF,TGTGCCAGCAGCGTAGCTGTAGGACTAGCGGGAGGGTACAATGAGCAGTTCTTC,TRBJ2-1,TRBD2,TRBV9,.
CASSLGEREARTGELFF,TGTGCCAGCAGCTTAGGTGAGCGGGAGGCCCGCACCGGGGAGCTGTTTTTT,TRBJ2-2,TRBD2,TRBV7-2,.
CAIGPVVSGANVLTF,TGTGCCATCGGGCCAGTAGTGTCTGGGGCCAACGTCCTGACTTTC,TRBJ2-6,.,TRBV10-3,.
CASSQEAVTQYF,TGTGCCAGCAGTCAGGAGGCTGTTACGCAGTATTTT,TRBJ2-3,.,TRBV12-3/TRBV12-4,.
CASSPLALGQGTDTQYF,TGCGCCAGCAGCCCCCTTGCGCTAGGACAGGGGACAGATACGCAGTATTTT,TRBJ2-3,TRBD1,TRBV5-1,.
CASTGGSQGTHEQFF,TGTGCCAGCACCGGAGGGTCGCAGGGAACCCATGAGCAGTTCTTC,TRBJ2-1,.,TRBV5-4,.
CASSVTQGLMAKNIQYF,TGTGCCAGCAGCGTAACACAGGGATTGATGGCCAAAAACATTCAGTACTTC,TRBJ2-4,.,TRBV5-5,.
CASSSSPGTSGRRDTQYF,TGTGCCAGCAGCTCAAGTCCCGGGACTAGCGGGAGACGGGATACGCAGTATTTT,TRBJ2-3,TRBD2,TRBV9,.
CASSSGGADTEAFF,TGTGCCAGCAGTTCCGGAGGAGCGGACACTGAAGCTTTCTTT,TRBJ1-1,.,TRBV28,.
CASSYEAIAKNIQYF,TGTGCCAGCAGTTACGAGGCCATAGCCAAAAACATTCAGTACTTC,TRBJ2-4,.,TRBV6-6,.
CASSPGLAGTTNTGELFF,TGTGCCAGCAGTCCGGGACTAGCGGGAACCACGAACACCGGGGAGCTGTTTTTT,TRBJ2-2,TRBD2,TRBV6-4,.
CASSLKTTGGTDTQYF,TGTGCCAGCAGCCTAAAAACGACAGGGGGAACAGATACGCAGTATTTT,TRBJ2-3,TRBD1,TRBV4-2,.
CASSFSSYNSPLHF,TGTGCCAGCAGCTTTAGCTCCTATAATTCACCCCTCCACTTT,TRBJ1-6,.,TRBV7-9,.
CASSLHGGPNYGYTF,TGTGCCAGCAGCTTGCACGGGGGACCTAACTATGGCTACACCTTC,TRBJ1-2,.,TRBV7-9,.
CASSPTSAQAYSEKLFF,TGCGCCAGCAGCCCAACCTCCGCTCAGGCTTACAGTGAAAAACTGTTTTTT,TRBJ1-4,.,TRBV4-1,once
CASSYQGAQHF,TGTGCCAGCAGTTACCAGGGGGCGCAGCATTTT,TRBJ1-5,TRBD1,TRBV6-5,.
CASRASGRLTDTQYF,TGTGCCAGCAGAGCTAGCGGGAGGTTGACAGATACGCAGTATTTT,TRBJ2-3,TRBD2,TRBV25-1,.
CASSPREGSNQPQHF,TGTGCCAGCTCACCACGGGAGGGGTCCAATCAGCCCCAGCATTTT,TRBJ1-5,.,TRBV18,.